The 23 T cell receptor beta chains given below trace back to one sample, sequenced in a study of blood T cell repertoires in COVID-19. This table comes from immunoSEQ multiplex PCR, and its TCRdb copy is limited to in-frame clones, with some not included. This sample has 450,000 to 600,000 clones, with roughly 87% found just once. The sample was PBMCs or T cells enriched from blood (not recorded which). The receptors come from a woman younger than 35 who had recovered from COVID-19.

V and J are TRBV21-1 and TRBJ1-4; the table's D call TRBD1 went unverified against the DNA. TRBV21-1 constitutes a pseudogene. The CDR3 covers 16 residues. CDR3 DNA sequence: TGTGCCAGCAGCAAAGTTAGGGACAGGGAGGCGGAAAAACTGTTTTTT. Translating gives CASSKVRDREAEKLFF.

The V call is TRBV2, the J call TRBJ1-2, with 7 nucleotides matching TRBD1. Germline V gives CDR1 SNHLY, CDR2 FYNNEI. Trimming removed 1 base from V and 8 bases from J; junction bases left unmatched: 4. This CDR3 comprises 13 residues. The CDR3 here is CASSEVRQGGYTF. The CDR3 coding sequence is TGTGCCAGCAGTGAAGTAAGACAGGGCGGCTACACCTTC.

V is TRBV6-5 and J is TRBJ1-6; a possible D gene is TRBD1 (6 bases). This CDR3 has 13 amino acids. The ends were cut back, 5 bases at V and 10 bases at J, with 12 bases in the middle. Germline V gene data show CDR1 as MNHEY and CDR2 as SVGAGI. This CDR3 is CASSPGERSPLHF. In DNA form, the CDR3 reads TGTGCCAGCAGTCCAGGGGAGCGGTCACCCCTCCACTTT.

V gene TRBV7-3 combines with J gene TRBJ1-4, with TRBD1 matching over 12 bases. The CDR3 spans 16 residues. The J segment lost 8 bases and the V segment lost 4 bases, leaving 8 bases of the junction unmatched. Germline CDR1 and CDR2: SGHTA and FQGTGA. The DNA of the CDR3 is TGTGCCAGCAGCTCCGGGACAGGGGGCGCAGAGGAAAAACTGTTTTTT. This translates into CASSSGTGGAEEKLFF.

The chain is built from TRBV5-4 and TRBJ2-2, with 10 bases identical to TRBD2. The junction had 3 bases not matched to a gene; V was cut back by 4 bases and J by 0 bases. CDR3 length: 16 amino acids. CDR1 is SGHNT, CDR2 YYREEE, per germline (reference sequence). The CDR3 spells CASSPSGGANTGELFF. In nucleotides, the CDR3 is TGTGCCAGCAGCCCTAGCGGGGGCGCGAACACCGGGGAGCTGTTTTTT.

CDR3 in amino acids: CASSQQKDRHYGYTF. DNA for the CDR3: TGCGCCAGCAGCCAACAAAAAGACAGGCACTATGGCTACACCTTC. The chain uses TRBV4-1 and TRBJ1-2; D is perhaps TRBD1 (6 bases). The CDR3 is made up of 15 amino acids. V was cut by 2 bases and J by 3 bases, with 13 bases left in between. The germline gives CDR1 MGHRA, CDR2 YSYEKL.

This chain links TRBV6-5 with TRBJ2-7; 10 bases agree with TRBD1. With V trimmed by 4 bases and J by 6 bases, 12 bases remained unmatched. The germline CDR1 and CDR2 sequences are MNHEY and SVGAGI. The CDR3 loop spans 16 amino acids. CDR3 nucleotides: TGTGCCAGCAGTTTTCGATTCGGACAGGGGGACGCCGAGCAGTACTTC. Translated: CASSFRFGQGDAEQYF.

This chain uses TRBV30 with TRBJ1-1; TRBD1 is a possible D gene (5 bases). V lost 5 bases and J 0 bases, leaving 7 bases between the germline ends. This CDR3 region has 12 residues. Germline CDR1 is GTSNPN and CDR2 is SVGIG (reference sequence). The CDR3 region is CAWQGLNTEAFF. The CDR3 DNA is TGTGCCTGGCAGGGATTGAACACTGAAGCTTTCTTT. Full variable domain (remainder filled in from reference TRBV30 and TRBJ1-1): SQTIHQWPATLVQPVGSPLSLECTVEGTSNPNLYWYRQAAGRGLQLLFYSVGIGQISSEVPQNLSASRPQDRQFILSSKKLLLSDSGFYLCAWQGLNTEAFFGQGTRLTVV.

V gene TRBV6-2 or TRBV6-3 combines with J gene TRBJ2-5; TRBD1 matches at 7 bases. Germline loops: CDR1 MNHEY, CDR2 SVGEGT. The CDR3 consists of 16 residues. With V trimmed by 0 bases and J by 5 bases, 9 bases remained unmatched. CDR3 coding DNA: TGTGCCAGCAGTTACTCGCAGGGGGAATATACGGAGACCCAGTACTTC. Translation gives CASSYSQGEYTETQYF.

This chain connects TRBV27 to TRBJ1-2; 10 bases align to TRBD1. With V trimmed by 6 bases and J by 8 bases, 12 bases remained unmatched. CDR1 and CDR2 from the germline V gene are MNHEY and SMNVEV (reference sequence). There are 15 residues in the CDR3. CDR3 residues: CASRAFPTGGGGYTF. In DNA, the CDR3 is TGTGCCAGCAGAGCTTTCCCGACAGGGGGCGGGGGCTACACCTTC.

The chain has TRBV3-1 (or the pseudogene TRBV3-2) and TRBJ1-2; TRBD1 aligns across 8 bases. CDR3 length equals 14 residues. CDR1 is LGHDT, CDR2 YNNKEL, per germline (reference sequence). V trimming: 4 bases; J trimming: 8 bases; junction bases outside the gene matches: 9. In DNA, the CDR3 is TGTGCCAGCAGCCGACTAGGGACAGGTAGAGGCTACACCTTC. The encoded protein is CASSRLGTGRGYTF.

V is TRBV5-4 and J is TRBJ2-7; a possible D gene is TRBD1 (5 bases). Germline loops: CDR1 SGHNT, CDR2 YYREEE (reference sequence). V was cut by 3 bases and J by 0 bases, with 13 bases left in between. This CDR3 has 15 amino acids. The CDR3 DNA sequence: TGTGCCAGCAGCTCACAAGGGCAGGGCTCCTACGAGCAGTACTTC. This codes for CASSSQGQGSYEQYF.

The rearrangement uses TRBV27 and TRBJ1-1, with D perhaps TRBD1 (6 bases). CDR1 and CDR2 (germline): MNHEY, SMNVEV (reference sequence). The CDR3 contains 13 residues. The germline V and J ends were trimmed by 6 bases and 3 bases, with 11 bases remaining between them. CDR3 region: CASRKNRDTEAFF. Written as DNA, the CDR3 is TGTGCCAGCAGGAAAAACAGGGACACTGAAGCTTTCTTT.

The rearrangement joins TRBV29-1 to TRBJ1-4, with TRBD1 matching 7 bases. CDR1 and CDR2 from the germline V gene are SQVTM and ANQGSEA. The length of the CDR3 is 14 residues. The ends lost 1 base at V and 7 bases at J; junction bases unmatched: 6. DNA for the CDR3: TGCAGCGTTGAAGTTGACAGGGCGTCTGAAAAACTGTTTTTT. Its translation: CSVEVDRASEKLFF. Variable domain in full (rest from reference TRBV29-1 and TRBJ1-4): SAVISQKPSRDICQRGTSLTIQCQVDSQVTMMFWYRQQPGQSLTLIATANQGSEATYESGFVIDKFPISRPNLTFSTLTVSNMSPEDSSIYLCSVEVDRASEKLFFGSGTQLSVL.

The chain has TRBV5-4 and TRBJ2-5, with a tentative D call TRBD2 (6 bases). This CDR3 is built from 15 residues. Germline V gene data show CDR1 as SGHNT and CDR2 as YYREEE (reference sequence). The V end was cut by 5 bases, the J end by 2 bases, with 16 bases between. DNA of the CDR3: TGTGCCAGCAGTCCCCCCCAAGGAGGGCAAGAGACCCAGTACTTC. Protein sequence: CASSPPQGGQETQYF.

The chain combines TRBV10-3 with TRBJ1-2; D remains ambiguous. Germline CDR1 is ENHRY and CDR2 is SYGVKD. This CDR3 contains 15 residues. Trimming took 3 bases from V and 0 from J, leaving 11 bases between them. CDR3 bases: TGTGCCATCAGTGACCGGGTTAGCCCTAACTATGGCTACACCTTC. This translates into CAISDRVSPNYGYTF.

The rearrangement links TRBV30 to TRBJ2-3, with 13 positions matching TRBD2. With 7 bases clipped from V and 9 bases from J, the junction kept 10 bases outside the gene matches. This CDR3 spans 14 amino acids. Germline CDR1 and CDR2: GTSNPN and SVGIG (reference sequence). The chain's CDR3 is CALARTSGGATQYF. DNA for the CDR3: TGTGCCTTGGCCCGGACTAGCGGGGGCGCAACGCAGTATTTT. Combining the CDR3 with reference TRBV30 and TRBJ2-3 gives the whole variable domain SQTIHQWPATLVQPVGSPLSLECTVEGTSNPNLYWYRQAAGRGLQLLFYSVGIGQISSEVPQNLSASRPQDRQFILSSKKLLLSDSGFYLCALARTSGGATQYFGPGTRLTVL.

J is TRBJ1-2 and V is TRBV2, with 8 bases identical to TRBD1. The CDR3 spans 14 residues. Germline lookup yields CDR1 SNHLY and CDR2 FYNNEI. V shed 6 bases, J shed 7 bases, and the junction held 10 bases outside the gene matches. CDR3 in DNA: TGTGCCAGCAGGGAGACGGGACAGGTCGGTGGCTACACCTTC. This codes for CASRETGQVGGYTF.

The chain is built from TRBV6-5 and TRBJ1-5; D is possibly TRBD1 (5 bases). CDR3 length equals 13 residues. The V and J ends lost 0 bases and 6 bases respectively, with 6 bases between them. Germline CDR1 and CDR2: MNHEY and SVGAGI. The CDR3 coding sequence is TGTGCCAGCAGTTACTCAGGGGTTCAGCCCCAGCATTTT. It encodes CASSYSGVQPQHF.

The chain carries TRBV5-1 and TRBJ2-7, with a tentative D call TRBD2 (5 bases). Trimming shortened V by 0 bases and J by 1 base, and 14 bases separated the two germline ends. Germline CDR1 is SGHRS and CDR2 is YFSETQ. The CDR3 has 16 amino acids. CDR3 sequence reads: CASSLGTGGLSYEQYF. In DNA, the CDR3 is TGCGCCAGCAGCTTGGGAACGGGTGGACTTTCCTACGAGCAGTACTTC.

A few counts support this clone. This rearrangement joins TRBV7-9 to TRBJ1-6; D is undetermined. This CDR3 has 12 amino acids. Germline CDR1 reads SEHNR; CDR2 reads FQNEAQ (reference sequence). The V and J ends lost 3 bases and 9 bases respectively, with 6 bases between them. The CDR3: CASSFSTSPLHF. The CDR3 DNA sequence: TGTGCCAGCAGCTTTTCTACTTCACCCCTCCACTTT.

The chain employs TRBV14 and TRBJ2-1, with D unclear. This CDR3 spans 14 amino acids. The V end lost 4 bases, the J end lost 0 bases, and 7 bases lay between the germline ends. Germline loops: CDR1 SGHDN, CDR2 FVKESK. CDR3 protein: CASSPLSSYNEQFF. The CDR3 bases are TGTGCCAGCAGCCCCCTAAGCTCCTACAATGAGCAGTTCTTC. The entire variable domain, with the rest obtained from reference TRBV14 and TRBJ2-1, is as follows: EAGVTQFPSHSVIEKGQTVTLRCDPISGHDNLYWYRRVMGKEIKFLLHFVKESKQDESGMPNNRFLAERTGGTYSTLKVQPAELEDSGVYFCASSPLSSYNEQFFGPGTRLTVL.

This chain uses TRBV7-3 with TRBJ1-4; D perhaps matches TRBD1 (5 bases). V gave up 1 base and J gave up 7 bases, with 7 bases separating them. The V gene's germline CDR1 is SGHTA and CDR2 FQGTGA. CDR3 size: 13 residues. CDR3 in DNA: TGTGCCAGCAGCTTAATGGGGGGTGAAAAACTGTTTTTT. Translated, it gives CASSLMGGEKLFF.